These T cell receptor beta chains were read from a single sample in a study of blood T cell repertoires in COVID-19. Clones were sequenced by immunoSEQ multiplex PCR, and TCRdb holds only the in-frame ones, with some missing. The table lists some 240,000 clones, roughly 79% of them singletons. Source material: peripheral blood. These receptors were obtained from an elderly woman with COVID-19, enrolled during active disease. Both conserved end residues are trimmed from each CDR3. A row's size may be missing; if present it is once, few, many or a size class.

V gene,clone size,CDR3 protein
TRBV13,-,ASSFLAGPYEQY
TRBV5-6,-,ASSFGGTGSYGYT
TRBV7-7,-,ASSGRGTGELF
TRBV5-1,-,ASSFGQAIKGGYT
TRBV10-3,-,AIRDNKQGNSQY
TRBV2,-,ASSASRGTGELF
TRBV21-1,-,ASSKVGRLNNEQF
TRBV27,-,ASSGRVDEQY
TRBV5-5,-,ASSANRGYDEQF
TRBV6-5,-,ASTTKQGKAGYT
TRBV28,-,ASSIPPGEGYT
TRBV7-6,once,ASSSLAGGSTDTQY
TRBV2,-,ASRLTSGGTDTQY
TRBV11-3,-,ASSPGTSGQETQY
TRBV11-1,-,ASSLGNRGRNEQY
TRBV11-2,-,ASSLVGGDTDTQY
TRBV4-2,-,ASSQGRSYEQY
TRBV6-1,-,ASSEAGQGGYT
TRBV27,-,ASAPRGSSYNSPLH
TRBV11-3,-,ASSLGGGADYEQY
TRBV11-2,-,ASSLGPSVETQY
TRBV19,-,ASSIQGSNQPQH
TRBV10-3,-,AISAGQGNEKLF
TRBV6-2/TRBV6-3,-,ASSPHKAGDQETQY
TRBV30,-,AWRFFGGLALH
TRBV9,-,ASSGTGDEQY
TRBV27,few,ASSPRGGGSFTEQF
TRBV7-9,once,ASSFGGFVGAF
TRBV7-2,-,ASSLRGGGETQY
TRBV19,-,ASHDWNNEQF
TRBV19,-,ASSGDRAAGNTIY
TRBV19,-,ASSTFGQSYNQPQH
TRBV2,-,ASSQDRVGQPQH
TRBV20-1,-,SASKAASGGETQY
TRBV7-2,once,ASRGPAMNTEAF
TRBV18,-,ASSLPGEQF
TRBV5-1,-,ASSRSSSYNEQF
TRBV7-8,-,ASSFRDGSYNEQF
TRBV10-2,-,ASRTGTETTEAF
TRBV28,few,ASSLGRGSGRTYEQY
TRBV2,-,ASSAWQGTTEAF
TRBV5-1,few,ASSLDTSGIYNEQF
TRBV24-1,-,ATRSGDTQY
TRBV7-9,-,ASSLSGGEAETQY
TRBV5-1,once,ASSLGRGEYSSPLH
TRBV5-1,few,ASSFRTSGSPEQY
TRBV7-9,-,ASSLEGARGNTIY
TRBV2,-,ASSLIVGGYQPQH
TRBV6-5,-,ASRVAASYEQY
TRBV18,once,ASSPSVAEAF
TRBV19,-,ASSMDRGHPNQPQH
TRBV7-3,-,ASSTTSGSGNEQF
TRBV14,-,ASSSGGENTEAF
TRBV18,-,ASSERGNTGELF
TRBV10-1,-,ASSESRDRGSPLH
TRBV7-2,-,ASSLGFGSEQY
TRBV7-9,-,ASSFLPGQGARTEAF